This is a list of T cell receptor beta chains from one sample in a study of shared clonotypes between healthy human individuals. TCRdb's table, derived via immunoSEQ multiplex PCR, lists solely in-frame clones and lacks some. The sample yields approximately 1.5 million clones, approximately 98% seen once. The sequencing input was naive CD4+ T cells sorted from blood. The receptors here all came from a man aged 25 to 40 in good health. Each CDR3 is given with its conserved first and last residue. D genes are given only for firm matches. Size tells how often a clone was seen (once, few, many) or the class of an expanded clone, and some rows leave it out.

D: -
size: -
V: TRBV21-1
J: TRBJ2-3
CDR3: CASRNPGQGDSGSADTQYF
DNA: TGTGCCAGCAGAAACCCGGGACAGGGCGATTCGGGATCAGCAGATACGCAGTATTTT

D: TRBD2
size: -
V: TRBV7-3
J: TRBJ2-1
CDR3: CASSSQRGFSYNEQFF
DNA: TGTGCCAGCAGCTCACAGCGGGGGTTCTCCTACAATGAGCAGTTCTTC

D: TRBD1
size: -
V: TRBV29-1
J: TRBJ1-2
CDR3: CSVQQGVNYGYTF
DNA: TGCAGCGTCCAACAGGGGGTTAACTATGGCTACACCTTC

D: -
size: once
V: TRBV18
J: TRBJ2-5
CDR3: CASSPPLETQYF
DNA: TGTGCCAGCTCACCACCCCTAGAGACCCAGTACTTC

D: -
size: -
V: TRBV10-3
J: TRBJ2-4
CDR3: CAISDRAKNIQYF
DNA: TGTGCCATCAGTGACAGAGCCAAAAACATTCAGTACTTC

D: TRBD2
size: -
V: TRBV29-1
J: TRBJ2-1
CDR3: CSVASGRSYNEQFF
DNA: TGCAGCGTTGCCAGCGGGAGGTCCTACAATGAGCAGTTCTTC

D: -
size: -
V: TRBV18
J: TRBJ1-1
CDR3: CASSPREVATEAFF
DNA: TGTGCCAGCTCACCTCGGGAGGTGGCCACTGAAGCTTTCTTT

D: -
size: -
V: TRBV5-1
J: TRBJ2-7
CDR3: CASRMDGPVYEQYF
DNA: TGCGCCAGCAGGATGGACGGACCCGTCTACGAGCAGTACTTC

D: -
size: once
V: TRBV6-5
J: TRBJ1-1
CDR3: CASSYSPGLMGTEAFF
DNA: TGTGCCAGCAGTTACTCGCCGGGATTGATGGGCACTGAAGCTTTCTTT

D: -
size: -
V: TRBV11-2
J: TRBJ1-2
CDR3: CASSLKQGYGYTF
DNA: TGTGCCAGCAGCCTGAAACAGGGCTATGGCTACACCTTC

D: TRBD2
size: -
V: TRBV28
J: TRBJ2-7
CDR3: CASSTSGRGYEQYF
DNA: TGTGCCAGCAGTACGAGCGGGAGAGGGTACGAGCAGTACTTC

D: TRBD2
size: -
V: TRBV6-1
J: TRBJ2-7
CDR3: CASSRAGVFYEQYF
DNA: TGTGCCAGCAGTCGGGCGGGGGTTTTTTACGAGCAGTACTTC

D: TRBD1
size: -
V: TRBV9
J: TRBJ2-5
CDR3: CASSSSDRPETQYF
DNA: TGTGCCAGCAGCTCCTCGGACAGGCCGGAGACCCAGTACTTC

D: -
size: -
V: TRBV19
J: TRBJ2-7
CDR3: CASSRRAKDEQYF
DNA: TGTGCCAGTTCCAGGCGCGCGAAAGACGAGCAGTACTTC

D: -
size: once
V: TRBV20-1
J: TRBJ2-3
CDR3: CSAGLGDTQYF
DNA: TGCAGTGCTGGCCTCGGAGATACGCAGTATTTT

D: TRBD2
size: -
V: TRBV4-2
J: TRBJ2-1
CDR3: CASSPNLLAGVNEQFF
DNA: TGTGCCAGCAGCCCCAACTTGCTAGCGGGAGTTAATGAGCAGTTCTTC

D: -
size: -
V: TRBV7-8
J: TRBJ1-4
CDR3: CASSLEGFHNEKLFF
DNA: TGTGCCAGCAGCTTAGAAGGGTTCCATAATGAAAAACTGTTTTTT